These T cell receptor beta chains were read from a single sample in a study of HIV-infected patients and healthy controls. One entry per CDR3 protein results from TCRdb running MiXCR on the 5' RACE reads. The table lists 55,000 to 70,000 distinct CDR3 sequences, around 21% of them singletons. Sequenced material: CD4+ T cells from blood. These receptors all stem from a human donor in good health. CDR3s include the opening cysteine and the closing phenylalanine or tryptophan. Fields, in order: CDR3 length, D gene, J gene, V gene, clone size, CDR3 protein, CDR3 DNA. The D gene is left open where the match is weak. For some rows the clone size is stated as once, few or many, or as a class when expanded; others skip it.

12,TRBD1,TRBJ1-1,TRBV29-1,.,CSVDRGITEAFF,TGCAGCGTCGACAGGGGTATCACTGAAGCTTTCTTT
13,TRBD1,TRBJ2-1,TRBV10-2,few,CASRQGLYNEQFF,TGCGCCAGCAGACAGGGGCTCTACAATGAGCAGTTCTTC
12,.,TRBJ1-4,TRBV2,.,CAAGRGGEKLFF,TGTGCAGCGGGGAGGGGAGGAGAAAAACTGTTTTTT
15,.,TRBJ2-2,TRBV5-1,few,CASSLGVRKAGELFF,TGCGCCAGCAGCTTGGGCGTCCGTAAAGCCGGGGAGCTGTTTTTT
13,.,TRBJ1-5,TRBV19,.,CASSFSGYQPQHF,TGTGCCAGTAGTTTCTCAGGGTACCAGCCCCAGCATTTT
13,TRBD1,TRBJ2-7,TRBV6-5,many,CASGVQGSNEQYF,TGTGCCAGCGGCGTACAGGGGAGCAACGAGCAGTACTTC
14,.,TRBJ1-2,TRBV30,many,CAWRNKEGGPGYTF,TGTGCCTGGAGGAATAAAGAAGGGGGGCCGGGCTACACCTTC
15,.,TRBJ1-5,TRBV10-3,.,CAISERGSGNQPQHF,TGTGCCATCAGTGAAAGAGGAAGCGGCAATCAGCCCCAGCATTTT
15,TRBD2,TRBJ2-7,TRBV20-1,.,CSASRLAGGPGEQYF,TGCAGTGCTAGTCGCCTAGCGGGAGGGCCAGGGGAGCAGTACTTC
14,TRBD2,TRBJ2-3,TRBV30,.,CAWMRTSGSDTQYF,TGTGCCTGGATGAGGACTAGCGGTTCAGATACGCAGTATTTT
14,.,TRBJ2-4,TRBV19,few,CATQRVGEANIQYF,TGTGCCACACAACGAGTAGGGGAGGCAAACATTCAGTACTTC
16,TRBD1,TRBJ2-2,TRBV11-2,many,CASSRGQFMNTGELFF,TGTGCCAGCAGCAGGGGACAGTTTATGAACACCGGGGAGCTGTTTTTT
18,TRBD1,TRBJ2-1,TRBV10-1,many,CASSESAPNRGTDNEQFF,TGCGCCAGCAGTGAGTCAGCTCCGAACAGGGGCACCGACAATGAGCAGTTCTTC
13,.,TRBJ1-5,TRBV7-2,.,CASRQTTNQPQHF,TGTGCCAGCAGACAAACTACCAATCAGCCCCAGCATTTT
11,.,TRBJ2-7,TRBV28,few,CASSRAYEQYF,TGTGCCAGCAGTCGAGCCTACGAGCAGTACTTC
16,TRBD2,TRBJ2-3,TRBV5-4,.,CASSFSRGGMGDTQYF,TGTGCCAGCAGCTTTTCACGGGGGGGCATGGGAGATACGCAGTATTTT
15,TRBD1,TRBJ2-3,TRBV29-1,.,CSAVGDRLFPDTQYF,TGCAGCGCCGTGGGGGACAGGTTATTTCCAGATACGCAGTATTTT
18,TRBD1,TRBJ1-5,TRBV19,once,CASSITDRAPIYYQPQHF,TGTGCCAGTAGTATAACTGACAGGGCCCCCATTTACTATCAGCCCCAGCATTTT
13,.,TRBJ1-2,TRBV20-1,few,CSALQGPRYGYTF,TGCAGTGCTCTCCAGGGTCCCCGCTATGGCTACACCTTC
16,.,TRBJ1-5,TRBV12-3/TRBV12-4,few,CASSQRARGPNQPQHF,TGTGCCAGCAGTCAGCGGGCTCGGGGCCCGAATCAGCCCCAGCATTTT
13,TRBD1,TRBJ2-5,TRBV2,many,CASSEGAWETQYF,TGTGCCAGCAGCGAGGGGGCGTGGGAGACCCAGTACTTC
16,TRBD1,TRBJ1-2,TRBV28,.,CASSQDRGLINYGYTF,TGTGCCAGCAGTCAGGACAGGGGGCTCATAAACTATGGCTACACCTTC
14,TRBD2,TRBJ2-3,TRBV5-4,few,CASSAGDSTDTQYF,TGTGCCAGCAGCGCGGGGGACAGCACAGATACGCAGTATTTT
13,.,TRBJ1-2,TRBV6-2/TRBV6-3,few,CASSYSSPPGYTF,TGTGCCAGCAGTTACTCGAGCCCGCCGGGCTACACCTTC
15,.,TRBJ1-6,TRBV12-3/TRBV12-4,many,CASSPLGGGTGPLHF,TGTGCCAGCAGTCCCCTGGGCGGGGGTACGGGTCCCCTCCACTTT
14,.,TRBJ2-5,TRBV3-1,few,CASSQDLGRSTQYF,TGTGCCAGCAGCCAAGATCTAGGACGTAGTACCCAGTACTTC
13,.,TRBJ1-5,TRBV3-1,many,CASSQGAYQPQHF,TGTGCCAGCAGCCAAGGCGCGTATCAGCCCCAGCATTTT
18,.,TRBJ1-5,TRBV15,many,CATSSPQVDNYSNQPQHF,TGTGCCACCAGCAGCCCTCAAGTAGACAACTATAGCAATCAGCCCCAGCATTTT
14,.,TRBJ1-1,TRBV12-3/TRBV12-4,few,CASSFEGGIAEAFF,TGTGCCAGCAGTTTCGAGGGTGGTATCGCTGAAGCTTTCTTT
16,.,TRBJ1-6,TRBV20-1,.,CSARPRSFGDNSPLHF,TGCAGTGCTAGACCCAGAAGCTTCGGGGACAATTCACCCCTCCACTTT
16,.,TRBJ1-5,TRBV20-1,few,CSARGLHSNGNQPQHF,TGCAGTGCTAGGGGACTACATAGCAATGGCAATCAGCCCCAGCATTTT
15,TRBD2,TRBJ2-5,TRBV6-5,many,CASNGGGPALETQYF,TGTGCCAGCAACGGCGGGGGGCCGGCGCTTGAAACCCAGTACTTC
12,TRBD1,TRBJ1-1,TRBV3-1,many,CASSTGQTEAFF,TGTGCCAGCAGCACGGGACAGACTGAAGCTTTCTTT
11,.,TRBJ1-4,TRBV29-1,few,CSVEEREKLFF,TGCAGCGTTGAAGAACGTGAAAAACTGTTTTTT
17,.,TRBJ2-7,TRBV21-1,few,CASSKPIQGQTKREQYF,TGTGCCAGCAGCAAACCCATACAGGGACAGACTAAGCGCGAGCAGTACTTC
15,.,TRBJ1-5,TRBV3-1,many,CASSQGSGEGQPQHF,TGTGCCAGCAGCCAAGGGTCAGGGGAAGGCCAGCCCCAGCATTTT